This T cell receptor beta chain came from a study of early stage breast cancer tumors. The count of this clone is one. From germline, CDR1 is MNHEY and CDR2 SMNVEV (reference sequence). J gave up 3 bases and V 5 bases, and 15 bases lay outside the gene matches. The CDR3 sequence is 18 residues long. Produced via immunoSEQ multiplex PCR; TCRdb's table is partial and in-frame only. Of some 9,700 clones listed, more than 60% are singletons. The source is a person between 35 and 49 years old with breast cancer. What was sequenced was normal breast tissue next to the tumor. V and J are TRBV27 and TRBJ1-4; 7 nucleotides agree with TRBD1. CDR3 bases: TGTGCCAGCAGTGAGAACCAAAGGGGGCTCCCCTCTAATGAAAAACTGTTTTTT. Amino acids: CASSENQRGLPSNEKLFF.